This TCR beta chain appears in the sequencing data of a study of blood T cell repertoires in COVID-19. Across the whole study: Acute and convalescent COVID-19 specimens originated in the United States, Italy and Spain.

Trimming left V 7 bases short and J 2 bases short, with 8 bases between. Germline CDR1 and CDR2: ENHRY and SYGVKD. The CDR3 runs to 12 residues. Per the authors' pipeline: Quantification of nucleated cells was approximated via reference gene primer amplification. Profiling relied on immunoSEQ multiplex PCR, and the TCRdb table lists in-frame clones only, not all of them. That table is the source of V, J and clone size, and D and trimming were worked out from the DNA. The sample carries roughly 120,000 clones, about 86% recorded once. V usage is TRBV10-3 and J usage is TRBJ1-1; unclear D gene. The sequence was obtained from a man aged 65 to 85 who had recovered from COVID-19. What was sequenced was peripheral blood. CDR3 DNA sequence: TGTGCCATCAACGGAGACAACACTGAAGCTTTCTTT. This codes for CAINGDNTEAFF.